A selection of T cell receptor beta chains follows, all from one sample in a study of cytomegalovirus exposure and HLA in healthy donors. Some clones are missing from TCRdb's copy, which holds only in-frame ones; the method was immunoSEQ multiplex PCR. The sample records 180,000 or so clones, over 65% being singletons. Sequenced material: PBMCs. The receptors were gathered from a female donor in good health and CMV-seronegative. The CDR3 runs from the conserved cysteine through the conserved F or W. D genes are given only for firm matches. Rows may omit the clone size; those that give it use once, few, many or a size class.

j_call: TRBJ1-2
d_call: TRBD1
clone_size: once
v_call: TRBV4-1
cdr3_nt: TGCGCCAGCAGCCAACATAAACCCACGACAGGGGCGCGTCACTATGGCTACACCTTC
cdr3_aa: CASSQHKPTTGARHYGYTF

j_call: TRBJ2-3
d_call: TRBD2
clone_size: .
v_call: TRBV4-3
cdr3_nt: TGCGCCAGCAGCCAAGGAGCGGGGGACCCGGTAGATACGCAGTATTTT
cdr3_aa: CASSQGAGDPVDTQYF

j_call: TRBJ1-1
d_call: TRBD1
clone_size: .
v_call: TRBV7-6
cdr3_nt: TGTGCCAGCAGCTCGCCACAGGGGGGGAAAGCTTTCTTT
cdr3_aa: CASSSPQGGKAFF

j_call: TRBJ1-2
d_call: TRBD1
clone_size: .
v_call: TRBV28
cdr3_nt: TGTGCCAGCGGCTCCCCCGGGACAGGAGACTATGGCTACACCTTC
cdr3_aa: CASGSPGTGDYGYTF

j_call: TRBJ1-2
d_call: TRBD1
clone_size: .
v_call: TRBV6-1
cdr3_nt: TGTGCCAGCAAGGGGGACAGGGTGGCTGGCTACACCTTC
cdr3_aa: CASKGDRVAGYTF

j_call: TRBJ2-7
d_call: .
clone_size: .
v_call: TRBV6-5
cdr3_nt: TGTGCCAGCAGTTACTCGAATGGGGGGGCGTACGAGCAGTACTTC
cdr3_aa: CASSYSNGGAYEQYF

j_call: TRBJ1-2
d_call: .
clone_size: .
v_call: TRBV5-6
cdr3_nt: TGTGCCAGCAGCTTGTTGTGGGACACAGGCTACACCTTC
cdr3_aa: CASSLLWDTGYTF

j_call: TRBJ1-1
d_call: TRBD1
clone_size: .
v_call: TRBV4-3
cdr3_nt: TGCGCCAGCAGCCTGGAACAGGGGTCGAACACTGAAGCTTTCTTT
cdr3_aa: CASSLEQGSNTEAFF

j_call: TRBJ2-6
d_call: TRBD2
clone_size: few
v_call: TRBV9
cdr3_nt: TGTGCCAGCAGCGTCCGGGGCGGGAGCCCTGGGGCCAACGTCCTGACTTTC
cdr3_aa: CASSVRGGSPGANVLTF

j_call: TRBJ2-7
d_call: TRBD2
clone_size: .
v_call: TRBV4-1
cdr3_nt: TGCGCCAGCAGCCCCGGATACCCAGCGGGACTGCAGTACTTC
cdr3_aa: CASSPGYPAGLQYF

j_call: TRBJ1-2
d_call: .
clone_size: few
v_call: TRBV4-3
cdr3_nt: TGCGCCAGCAGCCAAGTCGAAGGGGATGGCTACACCTTC
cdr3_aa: CASSQVEGDGYTF

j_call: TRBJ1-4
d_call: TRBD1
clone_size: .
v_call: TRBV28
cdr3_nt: TGTGCCAGCAGTGATCGACAGGGCTTAGAAAAACTGTTTTTT
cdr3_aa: CASSDRQGLEKLFF

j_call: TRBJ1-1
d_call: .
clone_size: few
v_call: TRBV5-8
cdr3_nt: TGTGCCAGCAGCAGTGGTTGGGGCCCGAACACTGAAGCTTTCTTT
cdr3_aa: CASSSGWGPNTEAFF

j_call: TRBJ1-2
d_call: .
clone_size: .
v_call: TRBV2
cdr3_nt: TGTGCCAGCAGTGAAACAGGTTATGGCTACACCTTC
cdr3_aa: CASSETGYGYTF

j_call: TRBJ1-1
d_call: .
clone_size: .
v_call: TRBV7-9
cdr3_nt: TGTGCCAGCAGCTTTAGGACAGAGCCTGAAGCTTTCTTT
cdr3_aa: CASSFRTEPEAFF

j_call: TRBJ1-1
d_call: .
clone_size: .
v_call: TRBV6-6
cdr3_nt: TGTGCCAGCAGTTCCAGAGAAGCTTTCTTT
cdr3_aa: CASSSREAFF

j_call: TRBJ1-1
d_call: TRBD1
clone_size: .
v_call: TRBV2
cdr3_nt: TGTGCCAGCAGTGACGATGGGACAGGGAACACTGAAGCTTTCTTT
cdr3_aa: CASSDDGTGNTEAFF

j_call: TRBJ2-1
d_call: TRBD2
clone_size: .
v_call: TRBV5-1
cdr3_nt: TGCGCCAGCAGCTCGACCGGGACTAGCGGGAGGGAAGAGCAGTTCTTC
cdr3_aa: CASSSTGTSGREEQFF

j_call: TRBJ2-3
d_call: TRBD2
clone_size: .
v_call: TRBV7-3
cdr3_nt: TGTGCCAGCAGCTTAACCCCTAGCGGGAGGGCATATACGCAGTATTTT
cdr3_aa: CASSLTPSGRAYTQYF

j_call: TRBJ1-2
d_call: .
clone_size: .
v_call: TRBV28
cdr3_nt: TGTGCCAGCAGTTCAGACGGAGCAGGCTACACCTTC
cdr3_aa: CASSSDGAGYTF

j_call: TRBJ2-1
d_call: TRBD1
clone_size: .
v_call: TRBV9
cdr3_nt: TGTGCCAGCAGCGTAGAGGGACAGGGGGCGGGTGAGCAGTTCTTC
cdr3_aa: CASSVEGQGAGEQFF

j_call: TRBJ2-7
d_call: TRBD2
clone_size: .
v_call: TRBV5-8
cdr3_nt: TGTGCCAGCAGCTTGGGGACTAGCGGGACTCCCTACGAGCAGTACTTC
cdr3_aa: CASSLGTSGTPYEQYF

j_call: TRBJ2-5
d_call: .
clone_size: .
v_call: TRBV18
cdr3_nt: TGTGCCAGCTCACCCAACGGGGTCCCTGGGGAGACCCAGTACTTC
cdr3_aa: CASSPNGVPGETQYF

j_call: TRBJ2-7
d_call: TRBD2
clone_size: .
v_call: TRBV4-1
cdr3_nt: TGCGCCAGCAGCCCCCGACTAGCGGGGAGTTTGGACTACGAGCAGTACTTC
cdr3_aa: CASSPRLAGSLDYEQYF

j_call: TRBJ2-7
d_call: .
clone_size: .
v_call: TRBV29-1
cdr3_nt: TGCAGCGTCCGCTTCCCAGGGACCTACGAGCAGTACTTC
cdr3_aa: CSVRFPGTYEQYF

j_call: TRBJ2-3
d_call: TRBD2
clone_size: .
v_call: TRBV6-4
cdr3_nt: TGTGCCAGCAGTGATGGTTTCGGCGGGAGACAGAAGTATTTT
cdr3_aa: CASSDGFGGRQKYF

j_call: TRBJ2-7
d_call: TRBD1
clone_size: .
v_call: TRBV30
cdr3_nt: TGTGCCTGGAGACAGGGGGCCACTAAAGAGCAGTACTTC
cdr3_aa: CAWRQGATKEQYF

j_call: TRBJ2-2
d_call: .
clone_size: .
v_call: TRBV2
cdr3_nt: TGTGCCAGCAGCCAACCCGGGGAAGCGGCCGGGGAGCTGTTTTTT
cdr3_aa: CASSQPGEAAGELFF

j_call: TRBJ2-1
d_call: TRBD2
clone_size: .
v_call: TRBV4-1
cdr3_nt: TGCGCCAGCAGCCACGAGGCGGGAGGGCCTAGTGAGCAGTTCTTC
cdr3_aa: CASSHEAGGPSEQFF

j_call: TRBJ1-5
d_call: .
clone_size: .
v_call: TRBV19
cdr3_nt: TGTGCCAGTAGTCCCACACAACAGGGTAGTCAGCCCCAGCATTTT
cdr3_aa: CASSPTQQGSQPQHF

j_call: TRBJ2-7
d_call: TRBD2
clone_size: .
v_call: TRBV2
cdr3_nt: TGTGCCAGCAGTGAAGGCCGGGAGGGCCAGTCTAATCAGCAGTACTTC
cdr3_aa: CASSEGREGQSNQQYF

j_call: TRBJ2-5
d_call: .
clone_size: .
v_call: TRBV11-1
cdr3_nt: TGTGCCAGCAGCTTAGACCAGGGTAGCCAAGAGACCCAGTACTTC
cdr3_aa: CASSLDQGSQETQYF